The 9 T cell receptor beta chains given below trace back to one sample, sequenced in a study of OX40 agonist ivuxolimab in advanced cancers. The protocol was immunoSEQ multiplex PCR, while the TCRdb copy is restricted to in-frame clones and leaves out a portion. The table has tens of thousands of clones, less than 95% seen once; the top ten hold 11% to 15%. Specimen: CD4+ or CD8+ T cells sorted from blood, collected in a trial of the OX40 agonist ivuxolimab. The receptors stem from an adult with an advanced solid tumor such as melanoma, head and neck, liver or kidney cancer.

The chain uses TRBV18 and TRBJ1-1; no reliable D call. V lost 6 bases and J lost 7, with 18 bases in between. CDR3 length: 14 residues. Germline V CDR1 and CDR2: KGHSH, LQKENI. CDR3 in DNA: TGTGCCAGCTCTCTTTCCGCAGAACGGGGTGAAGCTTTCTTT. This encodes CASSLSAERGEAFF. Full variable domain (remainder filled in from reference TRBV18 and TRBJ1-1): NAGVMQNPRHLVRRRGQEARLRCSPMKGHSHVYWYRQLPEEGLKFMVYLQKENIIDESGMPKERFSAEFPKEGPSILRIQQVVRGDSAAYFCASSLSAERGEAFFGQGTRLTVV.

This rearrangement joins TRBV7-9 to TRBJ2-5; TRBD2 matches at 10 bases. Per germline, CDR1 SEHNR and CDR2 FQNEAQ (reference sequence). The V gene end was trimmed by 5 bases and the J gene end by 10 bases; junction bases not matched to a gene: 19. The CDR3 extends over 17 amino acids. The DNA of the CDR3 is TGTGCCAGCAGCCCTATGGCAGGGCTAGCGGGAGTTAGGGGCCAGTACTTC. Translating it yields CASSPMAGLAGVRGQYF.

Here the CDR3 reads CAWSLQGEQYF. The CDR3 coding sequence is TGTGCCTGGAGTCTACAAGGGGAGCAGTACTTC. This chain uses TRBV30 with TRBJ2-7; D is unclear. V lost 2 bases and J lost 7, with 9 bases in between. The CDR3 length is 11 residues. CDR1 and CDR2 from the germline V gene are GTSNPN and SVGIG (reference sequence). The complete variable domain, with remaining parts taken from reference TRBV30 and TRBJ2-7, reads SQTIHQWPATLVQPVGSPLSLECTVEGTSNPNLYWYRQAAGRGLQLLFYSVGIGQISSEVPQNLSASRPQDRQFILSSKKLLLSDSGFYLCAWSLQGEQYFGPGTRLTVT.

The chain joins TRBV9 to TRBJ2-2; tentative D call: TRBD2 (6 bases). The CDR3 contains 15 residues. From germline, CDR1 is SGDLS and CDR2 YYNGEE. V dropped 4 bases and J dropped 5 bases, with 15 bases sitting between them. The CDR3 region is CASSKGLALTGELFF. In nucleotides, the CDR3 is TGTGCCAGCAGCAAGGGGCTAGCGTTGACCGGGGAGCTGTTTTTT.

This chain connects TRBV27 to TRBJ1-2, with a tentative D call TRBD1 (5 bases). CDR1 is MNHEY and CDR2 is SMNVEV in the germline V gene (reference sequence). Trimming cost V 5 bases and J 8 bases, with 15 bases left between them. This CDR3 region has 13 residues. The DNA for the CDR3 is TGTGCCAGCAGTCCCACCCGGCAGGGAGGCTACACCTTC. It translates to CASSPTRQGGYTF.

This chain links TRBV11-2 with TRBJ1-1; TRBD1 might be the D (5 bases). The CDR3 has 15 residues. Germline V lookup: CDR1 SGHAT, CDR2 FQNNGV. The V end was cut by 5 bases, the J end by 11 bases, with 24 bases between. CDR3 nucleotide sequence: TGTGCCAGCAGCCCGTGGGGCGGGGGACGAGAGGATGCTTTCTTT. Translated, it gives CASSPWGGGREDAFF.

This chain links TRBV7-2 with TRBJ2-1; no clear D gene. The CDR3 spans 13 residues. The germline CDR1 and CDR2 sequences are SGHTA and FQGNSA. V was trimmed by 2 bases and J by 10 bases, leaving 12 bases between them. The CDR3 is CASSLILSGEQFF. The CDR3 nucleotides read TGTGCCAGCAGCTTAATCTTGAGTGGGGAGCAGTTCTTC.

The chain joins TRBV4-3 to TRBJ2-7; D may match TRBD1 or TRBD2 (5 bases each). Per the germline V gene, CDR1 is LGHNA and CDR2 is YSLEER. CDR3 length: 18 amino acids. With 0 bases removed from V and 3 bases from J, the gap between germline ends came to 21 bases. CDR3 sequence (DNA): TGCGCCAGCAGCCAAGATTATTGGACTGCCGGGACGGGCTACGAGCAGTACTTC. Encoded protein: CASSQDYWTAGTGYEQYF.

The chain joins TRBV5-1 to TRBJ2-2, with D maybe TRBD1 (6 bases). CDR1 and CDR2 from the germline V gene are SGHRS and YFSETQ. CDR3 length: 14 amino acids. V lost 4 bases and J lost 2, with 9 bases in between. CDR3 amino acids: CASSRDTNTGELFF. The CDR3 nucleotides read TGCGCCAGCAGCAGGGACACTAACACCGGGGAGCTGTTTTTT.